This TCR beta chain appears in the sequencing data of a study of OX40 agonist ivuxolimab in advanced cancers. At the level of the study: Antecedent anti-PD-1, anti-PD-L1 or anti-CTLA-4 therapy was permissible, with roughly 40% having received some. Study outcomes and limitations: Relative to CD4+ cells, CD8+ T cells on average had more expanded clones.

Generated by immunoSEQ multiplex PCR, the TCRdb table keeps only in-frame clones and is missing some. Of about 46,000 clones in the sample, about 90% are singletons; the top ten hold roughly 50%. This clone has only one observation. Its cognate antigen is unknown. The germline gives CDR1 LNHDA, CDR2 SQIVND (reference sequence). The CDR3 has 15 amino acids. The V gene lost 6 bases and the J gene lost 0 bases, with 12 bases spanning the gap. The clonotype originates from an adult with an advanced solid tumor such as melanoma, head and neck, liver or kidney cancer. The chain couples TRBV19 to TRBJ1-5; D remains ambiguous. This specimen was CD4+ or CD8+ T cells sorted from blood, taken in a trial of the OX40 agonist ivuxolimab. The CDR3 DNA follows: TGTGCCAGTAGCGCCCCAAGGGTTAGCAATCAGCCCCAGCATTTT. This gives the protein CASSAPRVSNQPQHF. The whole variable domain, filled in from reference TRBV19 and TRBJ1-5, reads DGGITQSPKYLFRKEGQNVTLSCEQNLNHDAMYWYRQDPGQGLRLIYYSQIVNDFQKGDIAEGYSVSREKKESFPLTVTSAQKNPTAFYLCASSAPRVSNQPQHFGDGTRLSIL.